What follows are 16 T cell receptor beta chains derived from one specimen sequenced in a study of human T cells and chemical hapten exposure. Time point of the sample: pre-sensitization, week 0. The treatment was: therapeutic diphenylcyclopropenone sensitization with weekly scalp DPC. TCRdb redid the calling of the RACE reads with MiXCR, one entry per CDR3 protein. The sample has a few hundred thousand distinct CDR3 sequences; 5.5% are singletons. The material sequenced was whole blood, taken in connection with sensitization to the hapten diphenylcyclopropenone (DPC). The receptors shown here come from a woman younger than 30 with alopecia areata. Some clones in this sample may be carry-over from other donors' samples.

This clonotype occurred a few times. The chain uses TRBV11-2 and TRBJ2-1, with 8 bases matching TRBD2. The V segment lost 0 bases and the J segment 10 bases; nucleotides outside the gene matches: 8. Germline CDR1 SGHAT, CDR2 FQNNGV. This CDR3 comprises 15 residues. The CDR3 sequence: CASSLEDGGAWEQFF. In DNA form, the CDR3 reads TGTGCCAGCAGCTTAGAGGACGGGGGGGCATGGGAGCAGTTCTTC.

This clonotype was picked up a small number of times. The chain combines TRBV12-3 or TRBV12-4 with TRBJ2-5; D gene ambiguous. V was shortened by 5 bases and J by 1 base, with 11 bases between the two germline ends. This CDR3 contains 14 residues. As DNA, the CDR3 is TGTGCCAGCAGTCTCCGACGGGTCCAAGAGACCCAGTACTTC. Its translation is CASSLRRVQETQYF.

The chain recombines TRBV5-4 with TRBJ1-1, with 8 bases fitting TRBD1. CDR1 is SGHNT, CDR2 YYREEE, per germline (reference sequence). Trimming took 0 bases from V and 4 from J; bases not matched to a gene: 5. The CDR3 contains 15 residues. CDR3 in DNA: TGTGCCAGCAGCTTGGAGGGCAGGGGGCTCACTGAAGCTTTCTTT. This translates into CASSLEGRGLTEAFF.

This clonotype was found a few times. The chain is built from TRBV5-1 and TRBJ1-1; D ambiguous. V gave up 5 bases and J gave up 3 bases, with 14 bases separating them. CDR1 is SGHRS, CDR2 YFSETQ, per germline. This CDR3 is built from 14 residues. The CDR3 bases are TGCGCCAGCAGGAGGGATACCACGGACACTGAAGCTTTCTTT. Residues: CASRRDTTDTEAFF.

Ten or more counts support this clonotype. The rearrangement joins TRBV4-3 to TRBJ2-1, with D tentatively TRBD1 (6 bases). V was shortened by 3 bases and J by 4 bases, with 13 bases between the two germline ends. Germline CDR1 is LGHNA and CDR2 is YSLEER. CDR3 size: 15 residues. CDR3 protein: CASSQTTGEYNEQFF. The CDR3 nucleotides are TGCGCCAGCAGCCAGACGACAGGAGAGTACAATGAGCAGTTCTTC.

The chain is built from TRBV25-1 and TRBJ1-6; no clear D gene. This CDR3 region has 13 residues. The germline V gene has CDR1 MGHDK and CDR2 SYGVNS. V was clipped by 8 bases and J by 5 bases, with 10 bases between them. The CDR3 DNA follows: TGTGCCAGCGGATGGTCGAATAATTCACCCCTCCACTTT. Translated, it gives CASGWSNNSPLHF.

This clonotype showed up many times. CDR3 protein: CASSLTSGTGDEKLFF. The CDR3 nucleotides are TGTGCCAGCAGCCTTACTTCCGGGACAGGGGATGAAAAACTGTTTTTT. J is TRBJ1-4 and V is TRBV7-9; 10 nucleotides line up with TRBD1. After removal of 5 bases from V and 6 bases from J, the junction contained 9 bases not matched to a gene. This CDR3 is built from 16 residues. CDR1 is SEHNR and CDR2 is FQNEAQ in the germline V gene (reference sequence).

V gene TRBV12-3 or TRBV12-4 combines with J gene TRBJ1-6; TRBD1 agrees at 9 bases. The CDR3 runs 16 residues. Unmatched junction bases numbered 9, after V lost 6 bases and J lost 6 bases. In nucleotides, the CDR3 is TGTGCCAGCAGCCTGGGACAGGGAGGGGGTAATTCACCCCTCCACTTT. It is translated as CASSLGQGGGNSPLHF.

This clonotype has at least ten counts. J is TRBJ2-5 and V is TRBV5-1; D unclear. The CDR3 has 15 amino acids. Looked up from germline, CDR1 is SGHRS and CDR2 is YFSETQ. Trimming shortened V by 0 bases and J by 2 bases, and 11 bases separated the two germline ends. The CDR3 region is CASSLEGGVQETQYF. For the CDR3, the DNA is TGCGCCAGCAGCTTGGAGGGTGGTGTTCAAGAGACCCAGTACTTC.

This clonotype was picked up many times. V and J are TRBV3-1 and TRBJ2-5; D is unresolved. From germline, CDR1 is LGHDT and CDR2 YNNKEL (reference sequence). There are 14 residues in the CDR3. V was clipped by 3 bases and J by 2 bases, with 10 bases between them. CDR3: CASSQGYYQETQYF. The CDR3 nucleotides read TGTGCCAGCAGCCAGGGTTATTATCAAGAGACCCAGTACTTC.

This clonotype turned up a few times. This sequence joins TRBV7-2 and TRBJ1-5, with a possible D match to TRBD1 (5 bases). V was clipped by 5 bases and J by 0 bases, with 14 bases between them. The V gene's germline CDR1 is SGHTA and CDR2 FQGNSA. The CDR3 extends over 16 amino acids. CDR3 in amino acids: CASSPQDRYSNQPQHF. CDR3 nucleotides: TGTGCCAGCAGCCCACAGGACCGATATAGCAATCAGCCCCAGCATTTT.

This clonotype was counted many times. The chain recombines TRBV18 with TRBJ1-1; tentative D call: TRBD1 (5 bases). CDR3 length equals 14 residues. Per germline, CDR1 KGHSH and CDR2 LQKENI. V lost 4 bases to trimming and J lost 3 bases, with 12 bases between them. CDR3 coding DNA: TGTGCCAGCTCACGAGATAGAGGGGACACTGAAGCTTTCTTT. Amino acids: CASSRDRGDTEAFF.

This clonotype was found a few times. CDR3: CASSLRIAGASTDTQYF. The CDR3 nucleotides read TGTGCCAGCAGCCTGAGGATAGCGGGGGCCTCCACAGATACGCAGTATTTT. The genes are TRBV5-6 and TRBJ2-3; 9 nucleotides align to TRBD2. The CDR3 covers 17 residues. Losses at the gene ends were 4 bases for V and 2 bases for J; bases not matched to a gene: 11. The germline V gene has CDR1 SGHDT and CDR2 YYEEEE.

This clonotype was seen at least ten times. This chain connects TRBV18 to TRBJ1-1; weak D call: TRBD1 (5 bases). Trimming stripped 2 bases from V and 2 bases from J, with 9 bases between. CDR3 length equals 14 residues. The germline CDR1 and CDR2 sequences are KGHSH and LQKENI. CDR3 protein: CASSPFDRNTEAFF. CDR3 nucleotides: TGTGCCAGCTCACCATTTGACAGAAACACTGAAGCTTTCTTT. The full variable domain, in which reference TRBV18 and TRBJ1-1 provide the parts outside the CDR3, is NAGVMQNPRHLVRRRGQEARLRCSPMKGHSHVYWYRQLPEEGLKFMVYLQKENIIDESGMPKERFSAEFPKEGPSILRIQQVVRGDSAAYFCASSPFDRNTEAFFGQGTRLTVV.

V gene TRBV3-1 combines with J gene TRBJ2-1; 7 nucleotides agree with TRBD2. CDR1 is LGHDT, CDR2 YNNKEL, per germline (reference sequence). CDR3 length equals 15 residues. V gave up 3 bases and J gave up 4 bases; unmatched junction bases: 6. The CDR3 sequence is CASSQTRLAYNEQFF. The DNA of the CDR3 is TGTGCCAGCAGCCAGACCAGACTAGCTTACAATGAGCAGTTCTTC.

The genes are TRBV4-1 and TRBJ1-6; 9 bases agree with TRBD1. The length of the CDR3 is 16 residues. V dropped 6 bases and J dropped 1; count of bases not matched to a gene: 4. Germline assignment: CDR1 MGHRA and CDR2 YSYEKL. The CDR3 DNA follows: TGCGCCAGCAGTCCGACAGGGGGTTCCTATAATTCACCCCTCCACTTT. This encodes CASSPTGGSYNSPLHF.